A single sample is the source of the 27 T cell receptor beta chains below, sequenced in a study of identical twins. TCRdb re-derived calls from the 5' RACE reads in MiXCR, one entry per CDR3 protein. This table has fewer than 250,000 distinct CDR3 sequences, approximately 7% appearing once. Separately, the same data were catalogued under a study of yellow fever vaccine responses in identical twins.

Sequencing was carried out using memory (CD45RO+) T cells sorted from blood. The receptor source for this set is a woman aged 18-35 years in good health.

There are a few counts of this clonotype. The chain employs TRBV7-7 and TRBJ2-1, with 10 bases lining up with TRBD2. CDR1 and CDR2 from the germline V gene are SSHAT and FNYEAQ (reference sequence). With 1 base clipped from V and 0 bases from J, the junction kept 9 bases outside the gene matches. CDR3 length: 19 amino acids. CDR3 residues: CASSLGGLAVKSSYNEQFF. CDR3 bases: TGTGCCAGCAGCTTAGGCGGACTAGCGGTAAAGAGCTCCTACAATGAGCAGTTCTTC.

This chain connects TRBV20-1 to TRBJ2-4; D remains unclear. Germline CDR1 and CDR2: DFQATT and SNEGSKA (reference sequence). V was clipped by 0 bases and J by 0 bases, with 12 bases between them. The CDR3 has 16 residues. CDR3 sequence: CSARDPTNLAKNIQYF. CDR3 DNA sequence: TGCAGTGCTAGAGACCCGACAAACCTAGCCAAAAACATTCAGTACTTC.

This clonotype was detected a few times. The rearrangement joins TRBV6-1 to TRBJ2-5; a possible D gene is TRBD2 (5 bases). V gave up 2 bases and J gave up 4 bases, with 14 bases separating them. The CDR3 totals 15 residues. CDR1 is MNHNS and CDR2 is SASEGT in the germline V gene. The CDR3 DNA is TGTGCCAGCAGTGAAATGGTCGGGGAAGGAGAGACCCAGTACTTC. Translated, it gives CASSEMVGEGETQYF.

This clonotype has at least ten counts. This CDR3 is CASSPRDRVNEQFF. CDR3 nucleotide sequence: TGTGCCAGCAGCCCCCGGGACAGGGTGAATGAGCAGTTCTTC. This chain connects TRBV14 to TRBJ2-1, with TRBD1 matching over 9 bases. From germline, CDR1 is SGHDN and CDR2 FVKESK. V gave up 4 bases and J gave up 7 bases; unmatched junction bases: 5. This CDR3 has 14 amino acids. The full variable domain, in which reference TRBV14 and TRBJ2-1 provide the parts outside the CDR3, is EAGVTQFPSHSVIEKGQTVTLRCDPISGHDNLYWYRRVMGKEIKFLLHFVKESKQDESGMPNNRFLAERTGGTYSTLKVQPAELEDSGVYFCASSPRDRVNEQFFGPGTRLTVL.

This clonotype was counted at least ten times. The chain couples TRBV5-5 to TRBJ2-5; D is unclear. This CDR3 spans 15 amino acids. The germline V gene encodes CDR1 SGHKS and CDR2 YYEKEE (reference sequence). Trimming pared 5 bases from V and 2 bases from J, leaving 16 bases between. The CDR3 reads CASSPQLGQQETQYF. The CDR3 DNA reads as TGTGCCAGCAGTCCACAGTTGGGCCAACAAGAGACCCAGTACTTC. Complete variable domain (other parts from reference TRBV5-5 and TRBJ2-5): DAGVTQSPTHLIKTRGQQVTLRCSPISGHKSVSWYQQVLGQGPQFIFQYYEKEERGRGNFPDRFSARQFPNYSSELNVNALLLGDSALYLCASSPQLGQQETQYFGPGTRLLVL.

This clonotype occurred many times. This sequence joins TRBV24-1 and TRBJ2-7; no definite D call. The germline gives CDR1 KGHDR, CDR2 SFDVKD. The CDR3 consists of 16 residues. Deletions cut 2 bases from V and 0 bases from J, with 13 bases between. CDR3: CATSDSGLGSSYEQYF. The CDR3 nucleotides read TGTGCCACCAGTGATTCCGGTTTAGGTTCCTCCTACGAGCAGTACTTC.

The rearrangement uses TRBV7-2 and TRBJ2-3; maybe TRBD1 (6 bases). The ends were cut back, 1 base at V and 2 bases at J, with 13 bases in the middle. The CDR3 spans 16 residues. The germline V gene encodes CDR1 SGHTA and CDR2 FQGNSA. This CDR3 is CASSLVAGEHTDTQYF. DNA of the CDR3: TGTGCCAGCAGCTTAGTAGCAGGGGAACACACAGATACGCAGTATTTT. The whole variable domain, remainder taken from reference TRBV7-2 and TRBJ2-3, is GAGVSQSPSNKVTEKGKDVELRCDPISGHTALYWYRQSLGQGLEFLIYFQGNSAPDKSGLPSDRFSAERTGGSVSTLTIQRTQQEDSAVYLCASSLVAGEHTDTQYFGPGTRLTVL.

This clonotype was recorded many times. The rearrangement joins TRBV5-5 to TRBJ2-2; D is unclear. Germline CDR1 SGHKS, CDR2 YYEKEE (reference sequence). The V and J ends lost 2 bases and 1 base respectively, with 9 bases between them. The CDR3 sequence is 15 residues long. CDR3: CASSFGTVNTGELFF. The CDR3, as DNA: TGTGCCAGCAGCTTCGGTACGGTGAACACCGGGGAGCTGTTTTTT.

This clonotype was observed a few times. The CDR3 DNA reads as TGTGCCAGCTCACCAAGTTCGGCAGGGCTTGAAAAACTGTTTTTT. It specifies CASSPSSAGLEKLFF. This rearrangement joins TRBV18 to TRBJ1-4, with D possibly matching TRBD1 (5 bases). This CDR3 comprises 15 residues. V lost 2 bases and J 7 bases, leaving 14 bases between the germline ends. Germline CDR1 reads KGHSH; CDR2 reads LQKENI. Supplemented by reference TRBV18 and TRBJ1-4, the full variable domain reads NAGVMQNPRHLVRRRGQEARLRCSPMKGHSHVYWYRQLPEEGLKFMVYLQKENIIDESGMPKERFSAEFPKEGPSILRIQQVVRGDSAAYFCASSPSSAGLEKLFFGSGTQLSVL.

This clonotype was recorded a few times. The chain couples TRBV5-5 to TRBJ2-1; TRBD2 is a possible D gene (6 bases). There are 13 residues in the CDR3. V gave up 4 bases and J gave up 6 bases, with 11 bases separating them. Germline-derived CDR1 and CDR2 are SGHKS and YYEKEE (reference sequence). CDR3 in DNA: TGTGCCAGCAGCAGGGATAGCGGCAATGAGCAGTTCTTC. It yields the protein CASSRDSGNEQFF.

This clonotype was seen more than once but under ten times. The chain uses TRBV4-2 and TRBJ2-1, with D perhaps TRBD2 (6 bases). Germline V CDR1 and CDR2: LGHNA, YNFKEQ. This CDR3 comprises 16 residues. Trimming shortened V by 0 bases and J by 3 bases, and 12 bases separated the two germline ends. The CDR3 sequence is CASSQDPGSGYNEQFF. The CDR3 DNA is TGTGCCAGCAGCCAAGATCCGGGTAGCGGCTACAATGAGCAGTTCTTC.

This clonotype was seen a handful of times. This chain connects TRBV5-6 to TRBJ2-7, with TRBD2 matching over 8 bases. The CDR3 consists of 18 residues. Germline V gene lookup returns CDR1 SGHDT and CDR2 YYEEEE. Unmatched junction bases numbered 16, after V lost 2 bases and J lost 3 bases. The CDR3 region is CASSFSTSGSPSDYEQYF. The CDR3, as DNA: TGTGCCAGCAGCTTTTCTACTAGCGGAAGTCCCTCTGACTACGAGCAGTACTTC.

The V and J genes are TRBV6-1 and TRBJ2-7; D is perhaps TRBD1 (7 bases). The CDR3 contains 13 residues. Per germline, CDR1 MNHNS and CDR2 SASEGT. The ends were cut back, 4 bases at V and 3 bases at J, with 10 bases in the middle. CDR3 sequence: CASSGRDSYEQYV. In DNA, the CDR3 is TGTGCCAGCAGTGGGCGGGACAGCTACGAGCAGTACGTC.

There are many counts of this clonotype. The DNA for the CDR3 is TGTGCCAGCAGCCAGAGACAGGGAAACAATGAGCAGTTCTTC. Its translation is CASSQRQGNNEQFF. The V call is TRBV3-1, the J call TRBJ2-1, with 7 bases that match TRBD1. Trimming removed 3 bases from V and 5 bases from J; junction bases left unmatched: 4. Germline CDR1 and CDR2: LGHDT and YNNKEL (reference sequence). The CDR3 covers 14 residues.

This clonotype was recorded a few times. The rearrangement links TRBV3-1 to TRBJ2-5, with 7 bases identical to TRBD2. Germline V CDR1 and CDR2: LGHDT, YNNKEL (reference sequence). Trimming removed 1 base from V and 5 bases from J; junction bases left unmatched: 7. The CDR3 consists of 15 residues. CDR3 region: CASSQGLRGEETQYF. For the CDR3, the DNA is TGTGCCAGCAGCCAAGGTCTTCGGGGGGAGGAGACCCAGTACTTC.

At least ten counts were recorded for this clonotype. The chain carries TRBV7-2 and TRBJ2-3; tentatively, D is TRBD2 (6 bases). Germline V lookup: CDR1 SGHTA, CDR2 FQGNSA. The ends were cut back, 5 bases at V and 5 bases at J, with 20 bases in the middle. This CDR3 has 16 amino acids. The CDR3 DNA is TGTGCCAGCAGCACCCGACTAGGCGCGGTGATAGATACGCAGTATTTT. This translates into CASSTRLGAVIDTQYF.

This clonotype was observed many times. DNA for the CDR3: TGTGCCAGCAGCTTTCTAGCGGGGGGCACAGATACGCAGTATTTT. This codes for CASSFLAGGTDTQYF. This rearrangement joins TRBV7-2 to TRBJ2-3; 10 nucleotides line up with TRBD2. This CDR3 has 15 amino acids. The J segment lost 1 base and the V segment lost 3 bases, leaving 1 base of the junction unmatched. Germline V gene sequence: CDR1 SGHTA, CDR2 FQGNSA.

This clonotype was observed a handful of times. V usage is TRBV20-1 and J usage is TRBJ2-1; TRBD2 aligns across 13 bases. The CDR3 extends over 18 amino acids. With V trimmed by 1 base and J by 0 bases, 6 bases remained unmatched. The germline CDR1 and CDR2 sequences are DFQATT and SNEGSKA (reference sequence). CDR3 DNA sequence: TGCAGTGCTAGAGCGGGACTAGCGGGGTCCTTCTCCTACAATGAGCAGTTCTTC. Its translation: CSARAGLAGSFSYNEQFF.

This clonotype was observed at least ten times. Here the CDR3 reads CASSSEQLATRNTGELFF. Here the CDR3 DNA reads TGTGCCAGCAGCTCAGAACAACTAGCGACCAGGAACACCGGGGAGCTGTTTTTT. This sequence joins TRBV11-2 and TRBJ2-2; 7 bases match TRBD2. Germline values: CDR1 SGHAT, CDR2 FQNNGV. The ends lost 4 bases at V and 1 base at J; junction bases unmatched: 12. This CDR3 is 18 amino acids long.

This clonotype was detected only a few times. J is TRBJ2-3 and V is TRBV10-2, with D perhaps TRBD2 (6 bases). The CDR3 covers 17 residues. The ends were cut back, 0 bases at V and 1 base at J, with 14 bases in the middle. Germline loops: CDR1 WSHSY, CDR2 SAAADI. CDR3 loop: CASSESYFGGGTDTQYF. The CDR3 coding sequence is TGCGCCAGCAGTGAGTCGTATTTTGGCGGGGGCACAGATACGCAGTATTTT.

This clonotype showed up many times. The V and J genes are TRBV4-1 and TRBJ2-1, with 7 positions matching TRBD2. J lost 5 bases, V lost 8 bases, and 15 bases had no gene match. The CDR3 consists of 16 residues. The germline CDR1 and CDR2 sequences are MGHRA and YSYEKL. Written as DNA, the CDR3 is TGCGCCAGCCGCTGGGGGAGGGAGGCGGGGAACAATGAGCAGTTCTTC. This codes for CASRWGREAGNNEQFF.

The V call is TRBV6-1, the J call TRBJ2-2; D is possibly TRBD2 (7 bases). This CDR3 comprises 16 residues. Germline CDR1 MNHNS, CDR2 SASEGT. Trimming shortened V by 6 bases and J by 1 base, and 15 bases separated the two germline ends. This chain's CDR3 is CASRRGGGLNTGELFF. In DNA, the CDR3 is TGTGCCAGCAGACGAGGGGGGGGACTGAACACCGGGGAGCTGTTTTTT.

The chain links TRBV10-1 to TRBJ1-1; D perhaps matches TRBD1 (5 bases). CDR3 size: 14 residues. V lost 2 bases, J lost 4 bases, and 11 bases lay in between. CDR1 and CDR2 from the germline V gene are WNHNN and SYGVQD (reference sequence). Here the CDR3 reads CASSEEWGTTEAFF. The CDR3 coding sequence is TGCGCCAGCAGTGAGGAGTGGGGGACCACTGAAGCTTTCTTT.

This clonotype was observed a few times. The chain employs TRBV2 and TRBJ2-3, with D maybe TRBD2 (6 bases). V gave up 5 bases and J gave up 6 bases, with 12 bases separating them. The CDR3 is 13 residues long. Germline CDR1 is SNHLY and CDR2 is FYNNEI. CDR3 bases: TGTGCCAGCAGTTCTGGTAGCGGTGATACGCAGTATTTT. Translating it yields CASSSGSGDTQYF.

The chain links TRBV20-1 to TRBJ2-7; D gene unclear. The CDR3 is made up of 12 amino acids. Deletions cut 3 bases from V and 2 bases from J, with 8 bases between. Germline V gives CDR1 DFQATT, CDR2 SNEGSKA (reference sequence). CDR3 DNA sequence: TGCAGTGCTAGTATAACCGCCTACGAGCAGTACTTC. Amino acid sequence: CSASITAYEQYF.

The chain combines TRBV2 with TRBJ1-5; D gene ambiguous. The CDR3 length is 15 residues. CDR1 SNHLY and CDR2 FYNNEI come from the germline V gene. V was shortened by 2 bases and J by 2 bases, with 10 bases between the two germline ends. CDR3 DNA sequence: TGTGCCAGCAGTGAACTAGGTATAGGCAATCAGCCCCAGCATTTT. As protein: CASSELGIGNQPQHF.

V usage is TRBV11-2 and J usage is TRBJ2-1; TRBD2 aligns across 8 bases. Looked up from germline, CDR1 is SGHAT and CDR2 is FQNNGV. Unmatched junction bases numbered 5, after V lost 4 bases and J lost 0 bases. This CDR3 is built from 16 residues. The CDR3 spells CASSSLSGNSYNEQFF. CDR3 nucleotides: TGTGCCAGCAGCTCCCTTAGCGGGAACTCCTACAATGAGCAGTTCTTC.